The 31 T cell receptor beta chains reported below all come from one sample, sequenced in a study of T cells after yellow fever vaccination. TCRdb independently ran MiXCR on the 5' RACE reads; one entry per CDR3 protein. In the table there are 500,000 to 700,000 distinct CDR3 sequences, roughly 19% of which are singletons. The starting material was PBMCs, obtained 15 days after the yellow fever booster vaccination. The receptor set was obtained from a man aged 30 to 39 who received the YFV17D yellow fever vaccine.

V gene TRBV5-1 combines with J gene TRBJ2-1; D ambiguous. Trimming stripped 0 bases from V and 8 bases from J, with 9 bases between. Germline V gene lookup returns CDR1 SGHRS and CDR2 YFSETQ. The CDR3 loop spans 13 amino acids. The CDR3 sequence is CASSLGHQDEQFF. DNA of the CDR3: TGCGCCAGCAGCTTGGGGCACCAGGATGAGCAGTTCTTC.

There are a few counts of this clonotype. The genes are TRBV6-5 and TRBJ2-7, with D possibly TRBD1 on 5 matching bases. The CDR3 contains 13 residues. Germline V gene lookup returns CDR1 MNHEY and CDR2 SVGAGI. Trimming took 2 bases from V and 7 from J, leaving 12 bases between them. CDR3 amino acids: CASSYQQGYEQYF. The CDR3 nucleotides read TGTGCCAGCAGTTACCAGCAGGGATATGAGCAGTACTTC.

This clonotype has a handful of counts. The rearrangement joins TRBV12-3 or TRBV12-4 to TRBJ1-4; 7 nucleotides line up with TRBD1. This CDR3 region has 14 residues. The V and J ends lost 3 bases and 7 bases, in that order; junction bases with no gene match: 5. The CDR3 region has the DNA TGTGCCAGCAGTTTGAGGGACAGCCTTGAAAAACTGTTTTTT. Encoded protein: CASSLRDSLEKLFF.

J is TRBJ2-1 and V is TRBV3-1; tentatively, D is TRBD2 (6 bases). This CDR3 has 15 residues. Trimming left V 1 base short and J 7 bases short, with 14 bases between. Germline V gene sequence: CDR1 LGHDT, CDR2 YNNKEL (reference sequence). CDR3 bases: TGTGCCAGCAGCCAAGCAAGCGGGCTACGTAATGAGCAGTTCTTC. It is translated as CASSQASGLRNEQFF.

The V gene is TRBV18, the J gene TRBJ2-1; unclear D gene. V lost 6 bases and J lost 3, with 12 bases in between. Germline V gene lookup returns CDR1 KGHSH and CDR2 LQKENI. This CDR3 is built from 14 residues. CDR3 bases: TGTGCCAGCTCCGACCTGACTGTCTACAATGAGCAGTTCTTC. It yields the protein CASSDLTVYNEQFF. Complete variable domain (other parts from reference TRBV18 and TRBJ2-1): NAGVMQNPRHLVRRRGQEARLRCSPMKGHSHVYWYRQLPEEGLKFMVYLQKENIIDESGMPKERFSAEFPKEGPSILRIQQVVRGDSAAYFCASSDLTVYNEQFFGPGTRLTVL.

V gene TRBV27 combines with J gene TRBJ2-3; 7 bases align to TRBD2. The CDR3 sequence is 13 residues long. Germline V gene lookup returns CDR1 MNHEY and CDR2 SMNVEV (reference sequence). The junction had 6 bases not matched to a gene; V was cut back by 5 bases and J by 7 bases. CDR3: CASSATGGYTQYF. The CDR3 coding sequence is TGTGCCAGCAGTGCCACCGGGGGGTATACGCAGTATTTT.

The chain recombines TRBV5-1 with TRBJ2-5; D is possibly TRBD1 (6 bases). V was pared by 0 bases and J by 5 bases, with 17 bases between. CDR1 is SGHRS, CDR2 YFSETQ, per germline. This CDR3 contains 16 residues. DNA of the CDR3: TGCGCCAGCAGCTTGGCCCTGGACAGTTCTTGGGAGACCCAGTACTTC. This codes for CASSLALDSSWETQYF.

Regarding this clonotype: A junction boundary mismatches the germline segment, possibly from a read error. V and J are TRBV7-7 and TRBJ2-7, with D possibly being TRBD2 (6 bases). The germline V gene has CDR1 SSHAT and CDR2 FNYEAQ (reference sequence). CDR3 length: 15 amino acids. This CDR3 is CASSLGAGRSYEQYF. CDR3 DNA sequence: TGTGCTAGCAGCTTAGGGGCGGGGCGCTCCTACGAGCAGTACTTC.

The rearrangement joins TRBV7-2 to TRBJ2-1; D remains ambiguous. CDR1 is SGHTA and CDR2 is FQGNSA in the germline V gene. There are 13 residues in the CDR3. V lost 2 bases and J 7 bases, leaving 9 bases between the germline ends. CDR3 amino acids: CASSLFWWNEQFF. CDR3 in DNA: TGTGCCAGCAGCTTATTCTGGTGGAATGAGCAGTTCTTC.

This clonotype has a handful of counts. CDR3 DNA sequence: TGCAGCGGGAGGTTGGGACGGGGGGACAATGAGCAGTTCTTC. As protein: CSGRLGRGDNEQFF. The V call is TRBV29-1, the J call TRBJ2-1; 7 positions match TRBD2. The ends lost 7 bases at V and 5 bases at J; junction bases unmatched: 11. The length of the CDR3 is 14 residues. CDR1 SQVTM and CDR2 ANQGSEA come from the germline V gene.

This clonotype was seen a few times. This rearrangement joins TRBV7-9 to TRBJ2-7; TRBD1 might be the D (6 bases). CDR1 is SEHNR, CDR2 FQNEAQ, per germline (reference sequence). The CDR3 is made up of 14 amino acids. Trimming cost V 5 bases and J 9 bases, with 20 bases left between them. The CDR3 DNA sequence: TGTGCCAGCAGCCGCGACAGAGACAGAGGGGGGCAGTACTTC. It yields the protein CASSRDRDRGGQYF.

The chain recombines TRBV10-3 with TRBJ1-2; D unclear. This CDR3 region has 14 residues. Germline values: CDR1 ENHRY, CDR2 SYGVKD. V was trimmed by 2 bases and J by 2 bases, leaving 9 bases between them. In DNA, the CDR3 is TGTGCCATCAGTGAGGATTCACCAAACTATGGCTACACCTTC. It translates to CAISEDSPNYGYTF.

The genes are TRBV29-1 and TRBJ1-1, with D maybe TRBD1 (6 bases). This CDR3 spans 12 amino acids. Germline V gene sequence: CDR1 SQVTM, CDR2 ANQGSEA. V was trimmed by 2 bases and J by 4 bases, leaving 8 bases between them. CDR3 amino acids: CSVELGGTEAFF. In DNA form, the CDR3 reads TGCAGCGTTGAATTAGGGGGCACTGAAGCTTTCTTT. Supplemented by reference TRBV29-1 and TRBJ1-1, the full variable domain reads SAVISQKPSRDICQRGTSLTIQCQVDSQVTMMFWYRQQPGQSLTLIATANQGSEATYESGFVIDKFPISRPNLTFSTLTVSNMSPEDSSIYLCSVELGGTEAFFGQGTRLTVV.

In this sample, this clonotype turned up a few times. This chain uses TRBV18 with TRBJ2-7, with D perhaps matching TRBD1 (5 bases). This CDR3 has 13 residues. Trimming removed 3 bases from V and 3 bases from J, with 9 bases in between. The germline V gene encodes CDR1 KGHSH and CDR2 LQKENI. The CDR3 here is CASSPIQDYEQYF. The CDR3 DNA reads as TGTGCCAGCTCACCGATACAGGACTACGAGCAGTACTTC.

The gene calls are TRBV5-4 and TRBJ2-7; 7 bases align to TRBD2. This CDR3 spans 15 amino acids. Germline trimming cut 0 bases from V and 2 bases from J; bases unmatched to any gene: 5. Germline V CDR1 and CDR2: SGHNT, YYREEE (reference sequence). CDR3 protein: CASSLEGRGTYEQYF. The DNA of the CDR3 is TGTGCCAGCAGCTTGGAAGGGAGGGGCACCTACGAGCAGTACTTC.

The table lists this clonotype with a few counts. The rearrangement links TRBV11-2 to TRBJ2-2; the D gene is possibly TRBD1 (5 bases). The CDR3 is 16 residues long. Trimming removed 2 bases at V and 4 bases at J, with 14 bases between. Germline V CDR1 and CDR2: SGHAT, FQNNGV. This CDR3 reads CASSLSRQSATGELFF. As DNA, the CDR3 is TGTGCCAGCAGCTTATCTCGACAGTCGGCCACCGGGGAGCTGTTTTTT.

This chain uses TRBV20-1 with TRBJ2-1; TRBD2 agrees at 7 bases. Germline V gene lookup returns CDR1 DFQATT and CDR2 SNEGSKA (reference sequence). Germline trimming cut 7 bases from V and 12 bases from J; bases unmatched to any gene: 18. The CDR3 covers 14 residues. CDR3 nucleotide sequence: TGCAGTGTCGAGAGGTTGGCGGGAGTATATGTGCAGTTCTTC. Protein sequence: CSVERLAGVYVQFF.

CDR3: CASSFGTRTDTQYF. In DNA form, the CDR3 reads TGCGCCAGCAGCTTCGGGACTCGCACAGATACGCAGTATTTT. The chain combines TRBV4-3 with TRBJ2-3; a possible D gene is TRBD2 (6 bases). In germline, CDR1 is LGHNA, CDR2 YSLEER. The V end lost 5 bases, the J end lost 1 base, and 10 bases lay between the germline ends. This CDR3 contains 14 residues.

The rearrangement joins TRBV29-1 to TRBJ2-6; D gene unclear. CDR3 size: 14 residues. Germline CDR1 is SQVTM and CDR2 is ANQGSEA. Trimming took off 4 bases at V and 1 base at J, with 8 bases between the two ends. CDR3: CSVGAQSGANVLTF. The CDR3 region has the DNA TGCAGCGTTGGGGCACAGTCTGGGGCCAACGTCCTGACTTTC.

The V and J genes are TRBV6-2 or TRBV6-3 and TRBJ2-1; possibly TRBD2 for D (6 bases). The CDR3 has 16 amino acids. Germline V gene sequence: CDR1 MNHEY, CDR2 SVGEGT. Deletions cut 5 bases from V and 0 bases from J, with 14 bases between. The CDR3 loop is CASSILAYSSYNEQFF. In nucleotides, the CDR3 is TGTGCCAGCAGTATTCTAGCGTACAGCTCCTACAATGAGCAGTTCTTC.

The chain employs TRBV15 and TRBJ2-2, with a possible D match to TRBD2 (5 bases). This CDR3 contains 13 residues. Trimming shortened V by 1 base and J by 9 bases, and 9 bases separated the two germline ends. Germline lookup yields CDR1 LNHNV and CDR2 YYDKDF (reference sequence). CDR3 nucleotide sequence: TGTGCCACCAGCAGAGTTGGGAGACGGGAGCTGTTTTTT. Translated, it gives CATSRVGRRELFF.

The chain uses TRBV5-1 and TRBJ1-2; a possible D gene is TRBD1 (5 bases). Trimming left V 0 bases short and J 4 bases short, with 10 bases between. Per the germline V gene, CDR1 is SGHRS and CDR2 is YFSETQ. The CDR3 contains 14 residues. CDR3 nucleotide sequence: TGCGCCAGCAGCTTGGCCGAAGGGACCTATGGCTACACCTTC. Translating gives CASSLAEGTYGYTF.

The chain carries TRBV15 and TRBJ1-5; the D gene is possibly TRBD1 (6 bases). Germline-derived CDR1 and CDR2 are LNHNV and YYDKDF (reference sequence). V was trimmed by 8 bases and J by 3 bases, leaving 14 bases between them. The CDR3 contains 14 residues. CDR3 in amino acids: CATLNGGLNQPQHF. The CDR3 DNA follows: TGTGCCACCTTGAATGGGGGGCTCAATCAGCCCCAGCATTTT.

The CDR3 region is CASSVLAESTDTQYF. Here the CDR3 DNA reads TGTGCCAGCAGCGTTTTAGCGGAAAGCACAGATACGCAGTATTTT. This rearrangement joins TRBV12-3 or TRBV12-4 to TRBJ2-3, with D maybe TRBD2 (6 bases). The CDR3 runs 15 residues. The V and J ends lost 6 bases and 0 bases respectively, with 13 bases between them.

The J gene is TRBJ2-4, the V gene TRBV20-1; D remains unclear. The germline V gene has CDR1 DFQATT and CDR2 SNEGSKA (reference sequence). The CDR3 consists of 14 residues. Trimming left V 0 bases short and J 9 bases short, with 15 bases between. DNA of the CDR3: TGCAGTGCTAGAGAGTTTGCGACAACGGGCATTCAGTACTTC. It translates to CSAREFATTGIQYF.

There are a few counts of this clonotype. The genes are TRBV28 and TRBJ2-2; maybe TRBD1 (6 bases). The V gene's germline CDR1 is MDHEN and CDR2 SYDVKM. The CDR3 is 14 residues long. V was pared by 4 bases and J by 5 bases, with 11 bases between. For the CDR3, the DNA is TGTGCCAGCAGTTACAGGGATTGGACCGGGGAGCTGTTTTTT. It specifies CASSYRDWTGELFF. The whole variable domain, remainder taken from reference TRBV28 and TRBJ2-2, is DVKVTQSSRYLVKRTGEKVFLECVQDMDHENMFWYRQDPGLGLRLIYFSYDVKMKEKGDIPEGYSVSREKKERFSLILESASTNQTSMYLCASSYRDWTGELFFGEGSRLTVL.

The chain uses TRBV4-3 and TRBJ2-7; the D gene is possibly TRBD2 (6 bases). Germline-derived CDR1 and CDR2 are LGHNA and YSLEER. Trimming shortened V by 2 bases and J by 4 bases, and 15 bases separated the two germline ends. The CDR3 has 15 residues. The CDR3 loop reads CASSQSANGRYEQYF. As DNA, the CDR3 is TGCGCCAGCAGCCAAAGCGCTAACGGGAGATACGAGCAGTACTTC.

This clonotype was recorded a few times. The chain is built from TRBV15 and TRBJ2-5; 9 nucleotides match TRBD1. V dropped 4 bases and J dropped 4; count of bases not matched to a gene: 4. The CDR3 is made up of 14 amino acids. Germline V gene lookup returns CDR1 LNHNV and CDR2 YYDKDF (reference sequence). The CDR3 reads CATSIQGALETQYF. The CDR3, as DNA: TGTGCCACCAGCATACAGGGGGCATTAGAGACCCAGTACTTC.

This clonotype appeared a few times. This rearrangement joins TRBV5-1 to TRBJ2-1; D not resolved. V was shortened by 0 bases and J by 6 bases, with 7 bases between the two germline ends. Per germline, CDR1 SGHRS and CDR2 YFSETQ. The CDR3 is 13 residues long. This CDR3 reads CASSLDNLNEQFF. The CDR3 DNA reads TGCGCCAGCAGCTTGGACAACCTCAATGAGCAGTTCTTC.

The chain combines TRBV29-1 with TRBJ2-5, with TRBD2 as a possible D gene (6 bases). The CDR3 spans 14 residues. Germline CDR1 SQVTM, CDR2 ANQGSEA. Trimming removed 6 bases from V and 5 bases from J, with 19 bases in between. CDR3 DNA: TGCAGCGTCCTCCCCGTGGGGGGACGGGAGACCCAGTACTTC. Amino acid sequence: CSVLPVGGRETQYF.

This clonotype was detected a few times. The CDR3 spells CAWSVMGQETQYF. CDR3 DNA sequence: TGTGCCTGGAGTGTTATGGGCCAAGAGACCCAGTACTTC. J is TRBJ2-5 and V is TRBV30; D is uncertain. This CDR3 has 13 residues. CDR1 and CDR2 (germline): GTSNPN, SVGIG (reference sequence). V was pared by 0 bases and J by 1 base, with 6 bases between.